The 5 T cell receptor beta chains listed next were all sequenced from one sample in a study of T cells expressing NK-cell markers. Each CDR3 protein gets one entry in TCRdb, which reprocessed the 5' RACE reads and gives no DNA. The sample includes some 600,000 distinct CDR3 sequences. Sequencing was performed on blood T cells: a sorted CD56 or NKG2C T cell subset, CD4+ or CD8+ T cells, or bulk PBMC T cells (not recorded which). The receptors were sampled from a man in his late teens or twenties in good health.

This chain connects TRBV29-1 to TRBJ2-6. Germline V gene data show CDR1 as SQVTM and CDR2 as ANQGSEA. The CDR3 is made up of 14 amino acids. CDR3 protein: CSVGSGTGANVLTF.

This chain joins TRBV7-2 and TRBJ2-1; absent DNA, TCRdb's TRBD2 call cannot be checked. Germline CDR1 is SGHTA and CDR2 is FQGNSA. The CDR3 extends over 15 amino acids. The CDR3 protein is CASSLASGTSGEQFF.

V usage is TRBV24-1 and J usage is TRBJ2-7; TCRdb gives TRBD1 as the D gene, but with no DNA this cannot be confirmed. From germline, CDR1 is KGHDR and CDR2 SFDVKD. The CDR3 is 15 amino acids. The CDR3 sequence is CATSDARDSHYEQYF.

This chain joins TRBV5-1 and TRBJ2-7. The CDR3 spans 16 residues. Germline values: CDR1 SGHRS, CDR2 YFSETQ. CDR3 region: CASSLGMTTATYEQYF.

V gene TRBV5-1 combines with J gene TRBJ2-1. The CDR3 length is 14 residues. The germline V gene has CDR1 SGHRS and CDR2 YFSETQ. CDR3 protein: CASSPWVGNNEQFF.